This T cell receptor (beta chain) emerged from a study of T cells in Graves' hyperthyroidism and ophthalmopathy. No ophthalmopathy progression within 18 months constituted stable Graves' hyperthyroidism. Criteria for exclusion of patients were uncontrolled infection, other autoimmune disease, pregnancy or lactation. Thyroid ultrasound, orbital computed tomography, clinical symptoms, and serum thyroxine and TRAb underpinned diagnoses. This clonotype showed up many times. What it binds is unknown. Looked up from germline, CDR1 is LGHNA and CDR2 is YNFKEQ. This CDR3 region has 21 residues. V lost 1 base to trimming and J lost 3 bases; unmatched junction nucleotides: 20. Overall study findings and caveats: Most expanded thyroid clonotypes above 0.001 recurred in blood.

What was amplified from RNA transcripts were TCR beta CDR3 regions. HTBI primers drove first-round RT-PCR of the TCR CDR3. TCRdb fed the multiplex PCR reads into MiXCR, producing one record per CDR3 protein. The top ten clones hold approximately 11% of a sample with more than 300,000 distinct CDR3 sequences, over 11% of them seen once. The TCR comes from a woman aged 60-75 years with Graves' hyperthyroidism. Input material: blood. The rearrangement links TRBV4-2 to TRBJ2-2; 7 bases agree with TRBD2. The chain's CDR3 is CASSQGAFSASGELYTGELFF. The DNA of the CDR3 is TGTGCCAGCAGCCAAGGGGCTTTTTCGGCTAGCGGCGAACTTTACACCGGGGAGCTGTTTTTT.